The text below deals with one T cell receptor beta chain. Its antigen is as yet unknown. The sample comes from a study of cytomegalovirus exposure and HLA in healthy donors. Findings of the study overall: Researchers reported in a later analysis that common viral pathogens appeared linked to several top clusters.

V lost 0 bases and J 7 bases, leaving 6 bases between the germline ends. CDR1 and CDR2 (germline): DFQATT, SNEGSKA (reference sequence). There are 11 residues in the CDR3. PCR involved 60 Vbeta and 13 Jbeta primers. Sequencing used immunoSEQ multiplex PCR; TCRdb keeps in-frame clones, though not all of them. The profile shows 150,000 to 170,000 clones, 80% of them singletons. The source of this sequence is a man between 25 and 39 years old in good health and CMV-seropositive. The specimen was PBMCs. The chain couples TRBV20-1 to TRBJ2-5, with D possibly TRBD2 on 5 matching bases. CDR3 region: CSAREGVTQYF. The DNA of the CDR3 is TGCAGTGCTAGAGAGGGAGTGACCCAGTACTTC.